Described below is a single T cell receptor (beta chain) sequence and its context. This clonotype was seen a few times. Its antigen specificity is not known. No qualities accompany the bases; no much larger clone lies one base away. In the germline V gene (reference sequence), CDR1 corresponds to LNHDA and CDR2 to SQIVND. Cut back by 6 bases and 0 bases, the V and J ends lie 18 bases apart. Including cysteine and phenylalanine, the CDR3 has 17 amino acids. The only DNA kept is the CDR3, 51 bases in frame from the first base. Multiplex touch-down PCR with a mixed TRB-A/B primer pool was used to amplify rearranged TRB sequences covering the V, D and J segments. Illumina adapters and sample indices were attached to the amplicons through two consecutive PCR reactions run with Phusion HS II polymerase. Amplicons were gel-purified using the NucleoSpin Gel and PCR Clean-up kit and were subsequently checked with Qubit and an Agilent 2100 Bioanalyzer. The libraries were sequenced on an Illumina MiSeq with 600-cycle, single-indexed, paired-end runs. On the study's bioinformatics: TRB sequences were processed with MiXCR versions 2.12 and 3.0.5. A clone was defined as each unique CDR3 nucleotide sequence, and only productive sequences supported by at least two reads were kept. The repertoire metrics were Shannon diversity, evenness, clonality (defined as one minus evenness), and alpha-parameterized diversity profiles covering alpha 0 to 5. Generation probabilities of clones in paired pre- and post-chemotherapy samples were computed with the IGoR algorithm. TCRdb reworked the public reads: Q25 trimming with fastp, MiXCR clone assembly, productive beta chains retained. CDR3 protein sequences are deduplicated, and each keeps its most common genes and DNA. V and J calls and clone size were set by TCRdb, not the authors. The sample data list 2,800 or so distinct CDR3 sequences, and about 40% of these were observed just once. About 45% of the sample lies in the top ten.

The data belong to a study of T cell repertoires in aging, cancer and after chemotherapy (dated by TCRdb to between 2018 and 2020). Describing the broader study: Six donor age groups were covered, ranging from 30 or younger up to 70 or older, and each group contained at least three individuals. To look at immunoaging and at how T cells reconstitute after chemotherapy, the study profiled TCR beta repertoires in peripheral blood from both healthy donors and cancer patients. Paired pre- and post-chemotherapy samples in the hematological group came from chronic lymphocytic leukemia patients treated with fludarabine- or bendamustine-based regimens. The cohort comprised about 220 cancer patients, more than 85 with hematological and roughly 120 with solid cancers, plus 95 healthy donors as a reference group. The complete dataset included 7.5 million to 9.5 million TCR reads.

Here is what the overall study found, with its caveats: Compared with age-matched healthy donors, untreated patients with either hematological or solid cancers had significantly lower TCR diversity in the blood along with higher clonality. Hematological cancer patients had lymphoid organ infiltration, which may itself impair thymic emigration or peripheral T cell expansion. In both cancer cohorts, the median generation probability rose over the chemotherapy interval, which suggests that the repertoire was reconstituted through rebound thymic output. In healthy donors, the decline in TCR diversity with age was mainly explained by loss of richness, whereas in cancer patients loss of evenness was also found to contribute. The authors noted that the repertoire data do not allow conclusions about immunological memory after chemotherapy.

TCR beta rearrangements were amplified from genomic DNA extracted from peripheral blood rather than from sorted cells or RNA. The sequence is built from TRBV19 and TRBJ1-3, with TRBD1 as a weak D call on 5 bases. The sample was blood. The origin of this receptor is a human donor with a blood cancer. The sequenced DNA is TGTGCCAGTAGCATTGGGCAGGGAATGGGCTCTGGAAACACCATATATTTT. Translated, this gives CASSIGQGMGSGNTIYF.